The rows below give T cell receptor beta chains drawn from one sample of a study of blood T cell repertoires in COVID-19. Only in-frame clones appear in the TCRdb table, and some are missing; sequencing was by immunoSEQ multiplex PCR. Among some 150,000 clones, 87% were seen once, and the ten largest hold about 9.4%. The sample taken for sequencing was peripheral blood. These receptors all stem from a woman aged 50 to 65 with active or convalescent COVID-19. Both conserved end residues are part of each CDR3. Size values are once, few and many counts, or a class for expanded clones, and some rows have none.

v_gene: TRBV2
abundance: NA
j_gene: TRBJ2-2
len: 14
CDR3aa: CASIGDRNTGELFF

v_gene: TRBV9
abundance: NA
j_gene: TRBJ1-1
len: 15
CDR3aa: CASSAGGVENTEAFF

v_gene: TRBV29-1
abundance: NA
j_gene: TRBJ2-1
len: 13
CDR3aa: CSAGSGRYNEQFF

v_gene: TRBV2
abundance: NA
j_gene: TRBJ2-1
len: 14
CDR3aa: CASTSAGGPNEQFF

v_gene: TRBV5-1
abundance: NA
j_gene: TRBJ1-2
len: 15
CDR3aa: CASSLVGAARDGYTF

v_gene: TRBV27
abundance: NA
j_gene: TRBJ2-7
len: 13
CDR3aa: CASAGTTAYEQYF

v_gene: TRBV15
abundance: NA
j_gene: TRBJ1-2
len: 15
CDR3aa: CATSTSLGVNYGYTF

v_gene: TRBV28
abundance: once
j_gene: TRBJ1-2
len: 15
CDR3aa: CASRLEQEGNYGYTF

v_gene: TRBV5-1
abundance: NA
j_gene: TRBJ2-3
len: 15
CDR3aa: CASSFQTPVADTQYF

v_gene: TRBV4-1
abundance: NA
j_gene: TRBJ2-3
len: 16
CDR3aa: CASSPWMRGSTDTQYF

v_gene: TRBV11-2
abundance: NA
j_gene: TRBJ2-1
len: 13
CDR3aa: CASSLAPLAEQFF

v_gene: TRBV6-5
abundance: once
j_gene: TRBJ2-7
len: 15
CDR3aa: CARSSSVHPFYEQYF

v_gene: TRBV27
abundance: NA
j_gene: TRBJ1-6
len: 12
CDR3aa: CASSLYNSPLHF

v_gene: TRBV20-1
abundance: NA
j_gene: TRBJ1-1
len: 11
CDR3aa: CSAPEVGKAFF

v_gene: TRBV7-2
abundance: NA
j_gene: TRBJ2-7
len: 15
CDR3aa: CASTLTRSGHYEQYF

v_gene: TRBV7-9
abundance: NA
j_gene: TRBJ1-1
len: 13
CDR3aa: CASSLAGDFEAFF

v_gene: TRBV7-2
abundance: NA
j_gene: TRBJ1-6
len: 15
CDR3aa: CASSLTTPNNSPLHF

v_gene: TRBV6-2/TRBV6-3
abundance: NA
j_gene: TRBJ1-5
len: 18
CDR3aa: CASSYTAGGGGGNQPQHF

v_gene: TRBV18
abundance: few
j_gene: TRBJ2-7
len: 11
CDR3aa: CASSNNYEQYF

v_gene: TRBV9
abundance: few
j_gene: TRBJ2-7
len: 15
CDR3aa: CASSAGLATTYEQYF

v_gene: TRBV28
abundance: NA
j_gene: TRBJ1-5
len: 16
CDR3aa: CASSSSAVLSNQPQHF

v_gene: TRBV4-3
abundance: NA
j_gene: TRBJ1-3
len: 15
CDR3aa: CASSQETGAGNTIYF

v_gene: TRBV28
abundance: NA
j_gene: TRBJ2-7
len: 14
CDR3aa: CASGTSGTLGEQYF

v_gene: TRBV3-1/TRBV3-2
abundance: NA
j_gene: TRBJ2-3
len: 15
CDR3aa: CASSQRSRDRDTQYF

v_gene: TRBV28
abundance: NA
j_gene: TRBJ1-1
len: 14
CDR3aa: CASSLGQGNTEAFF

v_gene: TRBV6-2/TRBV6-3
abundance: few
j_gene: TRBJ1-1
len: 13
CDR3aa: CASSDRGVTEAFF

v_gene: TRBV27
abundance: once
j_gene: TRBJ1-6
len: 14
CDR3aa: CASSLASSGSPLHF

v_gene: TRBV2
abundance: NA
j_gene: TRBJ1-2
len: 15
CDR3aa: CASNFRTGANYGYTF

v_gene: TRBV5-1
abundance: NA
j_gene: TRBJ2-7
len: 16
CDR3aa: CASSLMVPSGSYEQYF

v_gene: TRBV5-5
abundance: NA
j_gene: TRBJ1-1
len: 14
CDR3aa: CASSFPGQAGAAFF

v_gene: TRBV19
abundance: NA
j_gene: TRBJ2-3
len: 15
CDR3aa: CASSIRDSGADTQYF

v_gene: TRBV7-9
abundance: NA
j_gene: TRBJ2-2
len: 17
CDR3aa: CASSLGRQARTTGELFF

v_gene: TRBV27
abundance: once
j_gene: TRBJ2-7
len: 16
CDR3aa: CASSSLDRTLTYEQYF

v_gene: TRBV18
abundance: few
j_gene: TRBJ2-7
len: 14
CDR3aa: CASSPSGTISEQYF

v_gene: TRBV9
abundance: NA
j_gene: TRBJ1-1
len: 14
CDR3aa: CASSTEGGNTEAFF

v_gene: TRBV13
abundance: NA
j_gene: TRBJ2-2
len: 13
CDR3aa: CASSGTGAGELFF

v_gene: TRBV10-3
abundance: NA
j_gene: TRBJ1-1
len: 13
CDR3aa: CAISSGAGTEAFF

v_gene: TRBV6-2/TRBV6-3
abundance: once
j_gene: TRBJ1-5
len: 15
CDR3aa: CASSPGQGNFQPQHF

v_gene: TRBV30
abundance: NA
j_gene: TRBJ1-4
len: 14
CDR3aa: CAWRGDRGSEKLFF

v_gene: TRBV6-5
abundance: NA
j_gene: TRBJ2-7
len: 14
CDR3aa: CASSRLPLEYEQYF

v_gene: TRBV21-1
abundance: NA
j_gene: TRBJ2-3
len: 17
CDR3aa: CASTDPTRLTSTDTQYF

v_gene: TRBV15
abundance: NA
j_gene: TRBJ1-2
len: 15
CDR3aa: CATSREQGWAYGYTF

v_gene: TRBV7-9
abundance: NA
j_gene: TRBJ2-5
len: 18
CDR3aa: CASSNKRGLAGERETQYF

v_gene: TRBV29-1
abundance: NA
j_gene: TRBJ2-1
len: 14
CDR3aa: CSVGSRGAGDEQFF

v_gene: TRBV28
abundance: NA
j_gene: TRBJ1-4
len: 14
CDR3aa: CASSSTTTNEKLFF

v_gene: TRBV30
abundance: NA
j_gene: TRBJ2-6
len: 14
CDR3aa: CAWTKLWGANVLTF

v_gene: TRBV6-5
abundance: NA
j_gene: TRBJ1-3
len: 15
CDR3aa: CASSSGQLARNTIYF

v_gene: TRBV19
abundance: once
j_gene: TRBJ2-7
len: 14
CDR3aa: CASSILAGGDEQYF

v_gene: TRBV4-3
abundance: NA
j_gene: TRBJ1-5
len: 15
CDR3aa: CASSQDHRYNQPQHF

v_gene: TRBV5-4
abundance: NA
j_gene: TRBJ2-5
len: 14
CDR3aa: CASSLGPPGETQYF

v_gene: TRBV9
abundance: NA
j_gene: TRBJ2-7
len: 15
CDR3aa: CASSVGLAESYEQYF

v_gene: TRBV7-9
abundance: NA
j_gene: TRBJ2-7
len: 13
CDR3aa: CASSRQGAGEQYF

v_gene: TRBV11-2
abundance: NA
j_gene: TRBJ2-5
len: 16
CDR3aa: CASSPRGAGYQETQYF

v_gene: TRBV4-1
abundance: NA
j_gene: TRBJ2-1
len: 17
CDR3aa: CASSQGLLAGGSNEQFF

v_gene: TRBV27
abundance: NA
j_gene: TRBJ2-7
len: 14
CDR3aa: CASSPGQSPYEQYF